The clone carrying this T cell receptor (beta chain) was seen many times. The entry originates in a study of blood T cells in healthy people across ages. Germline-derived CDR1 and CDR2 are ENHRY and SYGVKD. There are 12 residues in the CDR3. Trimming took 6 bases from V and 13 from J, leaving 18 bases between them. Using a J-beta primer mix together with a sample-barcoded 5' primer, a second PCR was run for about 7 to 12 cycles. TCRdb processed the 5' RACE reads anew with MiXCR; each CDR3 protein has one entry. The profile shows around 650,000 distinct CDR3 sequences, about 32% of them singletons. The sequence was obtained from a woman over 75 in good health. The sample was blood. This rearrangement joins TRBV10-3 to TRBJ2-5, with a tentative D call TRBD1 (5 bases). CDR3 coding DNA: TGTGCCATCAGGAAAGACAGTGCCGACATGTACTTC. Encoded protein: CAIRKDSADMYF.